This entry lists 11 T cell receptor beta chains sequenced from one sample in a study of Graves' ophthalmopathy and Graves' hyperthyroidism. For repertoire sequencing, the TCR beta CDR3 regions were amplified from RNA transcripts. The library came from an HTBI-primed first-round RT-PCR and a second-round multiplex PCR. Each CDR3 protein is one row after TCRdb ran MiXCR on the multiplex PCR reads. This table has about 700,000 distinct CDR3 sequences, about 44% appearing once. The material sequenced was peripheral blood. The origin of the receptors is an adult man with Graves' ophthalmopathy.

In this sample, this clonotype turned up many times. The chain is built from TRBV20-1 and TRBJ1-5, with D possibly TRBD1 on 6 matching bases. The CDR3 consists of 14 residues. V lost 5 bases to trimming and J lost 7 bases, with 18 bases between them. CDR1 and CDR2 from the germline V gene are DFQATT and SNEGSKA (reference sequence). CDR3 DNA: TGCAGTGCTGATGGACAGCCCCTCGGGCAGCCCCAGCATTTT. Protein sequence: CSADGQPLGQPQHF.

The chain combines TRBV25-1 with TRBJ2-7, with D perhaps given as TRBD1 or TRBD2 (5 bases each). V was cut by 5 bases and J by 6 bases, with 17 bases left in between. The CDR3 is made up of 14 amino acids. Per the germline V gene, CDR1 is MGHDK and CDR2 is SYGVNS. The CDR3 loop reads CASSLGTLGSEQYF. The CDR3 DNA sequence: TGTGCCAGCAGTTTAGGGACCCTCGGCTCCGAGCAGTACTTC.

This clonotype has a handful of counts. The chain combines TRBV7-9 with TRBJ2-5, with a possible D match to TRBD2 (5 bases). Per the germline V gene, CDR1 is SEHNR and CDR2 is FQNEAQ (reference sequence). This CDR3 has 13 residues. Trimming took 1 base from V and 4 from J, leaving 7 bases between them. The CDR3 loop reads CASSLDAGETQYF. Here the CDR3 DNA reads TGTGCCAGCAGCTTAGATGCGGGAGAGACCCAGTACTTC.

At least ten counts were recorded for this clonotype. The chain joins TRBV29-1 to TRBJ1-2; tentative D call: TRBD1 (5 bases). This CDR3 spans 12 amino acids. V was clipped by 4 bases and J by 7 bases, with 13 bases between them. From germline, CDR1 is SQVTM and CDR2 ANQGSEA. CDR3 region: CSVGGKTGGYTF. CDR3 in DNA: TGCAGCGTTGGGGGGAAGACGGGTGGCTACACCTTC.

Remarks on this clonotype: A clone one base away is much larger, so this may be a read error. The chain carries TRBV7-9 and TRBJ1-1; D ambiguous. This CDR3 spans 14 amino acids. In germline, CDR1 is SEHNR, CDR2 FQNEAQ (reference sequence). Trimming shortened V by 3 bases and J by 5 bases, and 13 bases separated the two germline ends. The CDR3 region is CASSFGLGVTEAFF. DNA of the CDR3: TGTGCCAGCAGCTTCGGACTGGGAGTGACTGAAGCTTTCTTT.

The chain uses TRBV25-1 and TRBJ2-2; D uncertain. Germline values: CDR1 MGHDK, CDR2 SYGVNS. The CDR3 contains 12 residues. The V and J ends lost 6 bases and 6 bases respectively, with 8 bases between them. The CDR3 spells CASSDQAGELFF. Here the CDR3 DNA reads TGTGCCAGCAGCGACCAGGCCGGGGAGCTGTTTTTT.

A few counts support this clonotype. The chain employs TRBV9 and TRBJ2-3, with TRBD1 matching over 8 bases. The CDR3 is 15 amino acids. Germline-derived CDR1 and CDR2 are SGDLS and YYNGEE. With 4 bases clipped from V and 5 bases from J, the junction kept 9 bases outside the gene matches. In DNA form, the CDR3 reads TGTGCCAGCAGCTTAGACAGGGGACGCCGAGATACGCAGTATTTT. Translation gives CASSLDRGRRDTQYF.

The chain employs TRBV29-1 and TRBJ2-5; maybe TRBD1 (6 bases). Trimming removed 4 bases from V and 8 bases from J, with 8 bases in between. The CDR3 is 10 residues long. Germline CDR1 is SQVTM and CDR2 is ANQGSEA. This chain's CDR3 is CSVVRGTQYF. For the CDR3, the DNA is TGCAGCGTTGTCAGGGGTACCCAGTACTTC.

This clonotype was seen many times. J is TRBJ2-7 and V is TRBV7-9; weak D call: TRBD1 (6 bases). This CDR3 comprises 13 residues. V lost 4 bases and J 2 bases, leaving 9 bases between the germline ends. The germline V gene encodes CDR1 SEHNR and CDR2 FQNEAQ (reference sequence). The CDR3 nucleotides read TGTGCCAGCAGCTCACAGGGCGCCTACGAGCAGTACTTC. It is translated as CASSSQGAYEQYF.

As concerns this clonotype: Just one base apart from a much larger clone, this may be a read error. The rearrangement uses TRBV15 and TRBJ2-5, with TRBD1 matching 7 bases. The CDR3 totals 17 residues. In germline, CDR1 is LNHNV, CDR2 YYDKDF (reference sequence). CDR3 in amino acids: CATSRATGAMYQEIQYF. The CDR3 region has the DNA TGTGCCACCAGCAGAGCTACAGGGGCGATGTACCAAGAGATCCAGTACTTC.

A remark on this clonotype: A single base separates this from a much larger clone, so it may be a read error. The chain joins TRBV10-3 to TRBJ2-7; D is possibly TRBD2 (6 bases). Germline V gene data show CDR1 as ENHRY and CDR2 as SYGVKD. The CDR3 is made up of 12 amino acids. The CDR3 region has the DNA TGTGTCATCAGTCGACTAGCCTACGAGCAGTACTTC. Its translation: CVISRLAYEQYF.